The 9 T cell receptor beta chains presented below share a single source sample, sequenced in a study of shared clonotypes between healthy human individuals. The data were produced by immunoSEQ multiplex PCR, yet TCRdb's version contains in-frame clones alone and is incomplete. The sample records about 1.1 million clones, 75% to 80% being singletons. Material for sequencing was memory CD4+ T cells from PBMCs. The subset: CD45RA-negative fraction. These receptor sequences come from a man younger than 35 in good health. Some clones in this sample may be carry-over from other donors' samples.

The chain employs TRBV30 and TRBJ2-3; D call uncertain. V was cut by 2 bases and J by 3 bases, with 6 bases left in between. Germline V CDR1 and CDR2: GTSNPN, SVGIG (reference sequence). The CDR3 sequence is 12 residues long. The CDR3 loop is CAWSLRTDTQYF. CDR3 DNA sequence: TGTGCCTGGAGTTTAAGGACAGATACGCAGTATTTT.

The chain carries TRBV5-1 and TRBJ1-2; D is possibly TRBD1 (5 bases). Trimming removed 0 bases from V and 8 bases from J, with 14 bases in between. The CDR3 has 14 residues. The germline gives CDR1 SGHRS, CDR2 YFSETQ. CDR3 in amino acids: CASSLDKWGLGYTF. The CDR3 DNA is TGCGCCAGCAGCTTGGACAAATGGGGGTTGGGCTACACCTTC.

The chain employs TRBV5-1 and TRBJ2-7; D might be TRBD1 (6 bases). V lost 0 bases, J lost 5 bases, and 12 bases lay in between. Germline assignment: CDR1 SGHRS and CDR2 YFSETQ. The length of the CDR3 is 14 residues. CDR3 protein: CASSLAGWDNEQYF. The CDR3 DNA follows: TGCGCCAGCAGCTTGGCCGGTTGGGACAACGAGCAGTACTTC.

The chain links TRBV20-1 to TRBJ2-3; tentative D call: TRBD2 (5 bases). This CDR3 region has 11 residues. Germline V gene data show CDR1 as DFQATT and CDR2 as SNEGSKA (reference sequence). V lost 6 bases and J lost 8, with 12 bases in between. This CDR3 is CSATSSGTQYF. CDR3 nucleotide sequence: TGCAGTGCAACCAGCAGCGGTACGCAGTATTTT.

This clone showed up just once. V usage is TRBV18 and J usage is TRBJ1-1; D perhaps matches TRBD1 (5 bases). This CDR3 has 15 residues. Germline CDR1 KGHSH, CDR2 LQKENI. V lost 3 bases and J 7 bases, leaving 18 bases between the germline ends. CDR3 in DNA: TGTGCCAGCTCACCCCTTCTCTGGGGGGACGGTGAAGCTTTCTTT. Protein: CASSPLLWGDGEAFF. The complete variable domain, with remaining parts taken from reference TRBV18 and TRBJ1-1, reads NAGVMQNPRHLVRRRGQEARLRCSPMKGHSHVYWYRQLPEEGLKFMVYLQKENIIDESGMPKERFSAEFPKEGPSILRIQQVVRGDSAAYFCASSPLLWGDGEAFFGQGTRLTVV.

The V call is TRBV28, the J call TRBJ1-1, with D unclear. Between the trimmed V and J ends, which lost 7 bases and 3 bases, there was a span of 12 bases. Looked up from germline, CDR1 is MDHEN and CDR2 is SYDVKM. The CDR3 covers 13 residues. The CDR3 protein is CASTYLRDTEAFF. CDR3 coding DNA: TGTGCCAGCACTTATCTCCGGGACACTGAAGCTTTCTTT.

This clone came up once. In DNA form, the CDR3 reads TGTGCCTGGAGTCGAGCGGTTGGGTGGACGAGATGGGGCTACACCTTC. Protein product: CAWSRAVGWTRWGYTF. V is TRBV30 and J is TRBJ1-2; D gene ambiguous. Deletions cut 2 bases from V and 8 bases from J, with 24 bases between. CDR1 and CDR2 from the germline V gene are GTSNPN and SVGIG (reference sequence). The CDR3 loop spans 16 amino acids.

The chain has TRBV9 and TRBJ2-2; 8 bases are shared with TRBD2. J lost 0 bases, V lost 7 bases, and 5 bases had no gene match. Germline V gene lookup returns CDR1 SGDLS and CDR2 YYNGEE. The length of the CDR3 is 15 residues. The DNA for the CDR3 is TGTGCCAGCTGGCGGGGGGCCACGAACACCGGGGAGCTGTTTTTT. This codes for CASWRGATNTGELFF.

The V and J genes are TRBV18 and TRBJ2-7; D is tentatively TRBD1 or TRBD2 (5 bases each). V shed 0 bases and J shed 6 bases, with 9 bases lying between them. CDR1 KGHSH and CDR2 LQKENI come from the germline V gene. The CDR3 covers 13 residues. The CDR3, as DNA: TGTGCCAGCTCACCACCAGGGGACGGCGAGCAGTACTTC. Its protein is CASSPPGDGEQYF.